The clone carrying this TCR beta chain was found many times. Its specificity is not known. The data stem from a study of response to subunit inactivated influenza vaccine. Germline loops: CDR1 MNHEY, CDR2 SVGEGT. The CDR3 sequence is 19 residues long. The V end was cut by 1 base, the J end by 6 bases, with 25 bases between. TCRdb re-called the RT-PCR reads with MiXCR, one entry per CDR3 protein. The sample records some 520,000 distinct CDR3 sequences, 16% being singletons. Whole-study findings and limits: The authors suggested that every seasonal influenza vaccination recruits few new T cells.

V is TRBV6-2 or TRBV6-3 and J is TRBJ2-1; D is undetermined. This specimen was CD4+ T cells sorted from PBMCs, taken less than 30 months after vaccination. The receptor was derived from a man between 50 and 69 years old who received an inactivated influenza vaccine. CDR3 nucleotide sequence: TGTGCCAGCAGTTACTGGAGTGGTGTGGAAACGTACGTACGCAATGAGCAGTTCTTC. Translated, it gives CASSYWSGVETYVRNEQFF.